What follows are 26 T cell receptor beta chains derived from one specimen sequenced in a study of T cells expressing NK-cell markers. TCRdb reanalyzed the 5' RACE reads, giving one entry per CDR3 protein sequence and no DNA. The sample table sets out about 540,000 distinct CDR3 sequences. The sample was blood T cells: a sorted CD56 or NKG2C T cell subset, CD4+ or CD8+ T cells, or bulk PBMC T cells (not recorded which). Source of these receptors: a man aged 18 to 29 in good health.

This rearrangement joins TRBV12-3 or TRBV12-4 to TRBJ1-6; there is no DNA to check the TCRdb D call of TRBD1. The CDR3 length is 14 residues. The CDR3 sequence: CASSSGSLNSPLHF.

The V and J genes are TRBV4-2 and TRBJ1-1; without DNA, the TCRdb call of TRBD1 cannot be checked. Germline CDR1 LGHNA, CDR2 YNFKEQ. The length of the CDR3 is 16 residues. CDR3 in amino acids: CASSPIPNSAGPEAFF.

V and J are TRBV18 and TRBJ2-3. The length of the CDR3 is 14 residues. The germline gives CDR1 KGHSH, CDR2 LQKENI. The CDR3 here is CASSARASVDTQYF.

The V call is TRBV7-6, the J call TRBJ2-5; TCRdb designates TRBD2, a call that cannot be tested without DNA. The CDR3 contains 17 residues. Germline V gene sequence: CDR1 SGHVS, CDR2 FNYEAQ. The CDR3 here is CASSLAPASGSQETQYF.

J is TRBJ2-7 and V is TRBV5-5; the TCRdb call, TRBD1, lacks DNA for checking. The CDR3 is made up of 14 amino acids. Germline V gene data show CDR1 as SGHKS and CDR2 as YYEKEE (reference sequence). CDR3 residues: CASSPVRGHYEQYF.

The J gene is TRBJ1-2, the V gene TRBV6-4; TCRdb picks TRBD1, but there is no DNA to check that call. Germline CDR1 reads MRHNA; CDR2 reads SNTAGT. The CDR3 length is 13 residues. The CDR3 here is CASSEGGNYGYTF.

This CDR3 is CATSTGTDDYEQYF. The chain recombines TRBV24-1 with TRBJ2-7; TCRdb lists TRBD1, though no DNA is available to test this call. The CDR3 extends over 14 amino acids. Germline-derived CDR1 and CDR2 are KGHDR and SFDVKD.

The V gene is TRBV25-1, the J gene TRBJ2-2. The CDR3 contains 12 residues. The germline CDR1 and CDR2 sequences are MGHDK and SYGVNS. Here the CDR3 reads CASNYSGGELFF. Drawing the rest from reference TRBV25-1 and TRBJ2-2, the complete variable domain is EADIYQTPRYLVIGTGKKITLECSQTMGHDKMYWYQQDPGMELHLIHYSYGVNSTEKGDLSSESTVSRIRTEHFPLTLESARPSHTSQYLCASNYSGGELFFGEGSRLTVL.

The rearrangement uses TRBV29-1 and TRBJ1-1; TCRdb's assignment of TRBD1 cannot be checked, as there is no DNA. CDR3 length: 16 amino acids. Germline V gives CDR1 SQVTM, CDR2 ANQGSEA. The CDR3 sequence is CSVVRRAGALNTEAFF.

V and J are TRBV4-3 and TRBJ2-7; there is no DNA to check the TCRdb D call of TRBD1. This CDR3 contains 16 residues. Germline-derived CDR1 and CDR2 are LGHNA and YSLEER. This CDR3 is CASSQDRGAQGYEQYF.

The chain uses TRBV5-1 and TRBJ2-3; TCRdb selects TRBD2, and the lack of DNA leaves this call unchecked. CDR1 SGHRS and CDR2 YFSETQ come from the germline V gene. The length of the CDR3 is 19 residues. CDR3 loop: CASSFKGHSGLGNTDTQYF.

J is TRBJ2-1 and V is TRBV5-1; the D call of TRBD1 rests on TCRdb alone, since no DNA is present to check it. CDR3 size: 15 residues. The V gene's germline CDR1 is SGHRS and CDR2 YFSETQ. CDR3 amino acids: CASSLAGSGQNEQFF.

The V call is TRBV12-3 or TRBV12-4, the J call TRBJ2-7; TCRdb proposes TRBD2, but this gene call is untestable without DNA. The CDR3 totals 12 residues. The CDR3 here is CASSLGTPEQYF.

Here the CDR3 reads CASSSLGGSGTSGETQYF. This chain connects TRBV5-1 to TRBJ2-5; TCRdb outputs TRBD2, but without DNA this stays unchecked. Germline V gene lookup returns CDR1 SGHRS and CDR2 YFSETQ. The CDR3 is made up of 18 amino acids.

V and J are TRBV12-5 and TRBJ2-2. The germline CDR1 and CDR2 sequences are LGHNT and FRNRAP. This CDR3 region has 13 residues. CDR3 loop: CASGSRQYGELFF.

The CDR3 is CASSLSFRDRNTEAFF. The chain joins TRBV28 to TRBJ1-1. Germline-derived CDR1 and CDR2 are MDHEN and SYDVKM. The CDR3 spans 16 residues.

This chain joins TRBV4-2 and TRBJ2-3; TCRdb gives TRBD2 as the D gene, but with no DNA this cannot be confirmed. There are 16 residues in the CDR3. The germline CDR1 and CDR2 sequences are LGHNA and YNFKEQ. The CDR3 spells CASSQVGSMRADTQYF.

V gene TRBV24-1 combines with J gene TRBJ2-3; with no DNA, the TCRdb D assignment of TRBD1 cannot be verified. Germline assignment: CDR1 KGHDR and CDR2 SFDVKD. The CDR3 extends over 16 amino acids. CDR3 in amino acids: CATGALAGRSTDTQYF.

The chain carries TRBV11-2 and TRBJ2-3; TCRdb reports TRBD2, a call that lacks DNA to check it against. Germline V gene sequence: CDR1 SGHAT, CDR2 FQNNGV. This CDR3 is 20 amino acids long. The CDR3 here is CASSLNPGLAGVTSTDTQYF.

This chain connects TRBV9 to TRBJ2-3. This CDR3 has 13 residues. Germline CDR1 and CDR2: SGDLS and YYNGEE. This chain's CDR3 is CASSNKGSDTQYF.

V usage is TRBV6-1 and J usage is TRBJ1-6; checking the TCRdb D call of TRBD1 is not possible without DNA. Germline V lookup: CDR1 MNHNS, CDR2 SASEGT. This CDR3 spans 13 amino acids. CDR3 residues: CASSEAGGSPLHF.

This chain uses TRBV5-1 with TRBJ2-2; TCRdb returns TRBD1, unconfirmable since there is no DNA. CDR1 SGHRS and CDR2 YFSETQ come from the germline V gene. This CDR3 is built from 14 residues. CDR3 region: CASSLSGFTGELFF.

The rearrangement links TRBV20-1 to TRBJ2-4; TCRdb's D call of TRBD1 is untestable without DNA. CDR1 and CDR2 from the germline V gene are DFQATT and SNEGSKA (reference sequence). The CDR3 contains 14 residues. CDR3 sequence reads: CSASRDRVKNIQYF.

The V and J genes are TRBV3-1 and TRBJ2-1; there is no DNA to check the TCRdb D call of TRBD2. Germline loops: CDR1 LGHDT, CDR2 YNNKEL (reference sequence). The CDR3 loop spans 18 amino acids. The CDR3 sequence is CASSQDVVGGGRYNEQFF.

V gene TRBV5-1 combines with J gene TRBJ2-7; TCRdb calls TRBD2, which cannot be checked without DNA. The V gene's germline CDR1 is SGHRS and CDR2 YFSETQ. The CDR3 length is 13 residues. The CDR3 region is CATRTSEVGEQYF.

This chain links TRBV15 with TRBJ1-2. The V gene's germline CDR1 is LNHNV and CDR2 YYDKDF (reference sequence). The length of the CDR3 is 14 residues. The CDR3 loop is CATSGDGWNYGYTF.